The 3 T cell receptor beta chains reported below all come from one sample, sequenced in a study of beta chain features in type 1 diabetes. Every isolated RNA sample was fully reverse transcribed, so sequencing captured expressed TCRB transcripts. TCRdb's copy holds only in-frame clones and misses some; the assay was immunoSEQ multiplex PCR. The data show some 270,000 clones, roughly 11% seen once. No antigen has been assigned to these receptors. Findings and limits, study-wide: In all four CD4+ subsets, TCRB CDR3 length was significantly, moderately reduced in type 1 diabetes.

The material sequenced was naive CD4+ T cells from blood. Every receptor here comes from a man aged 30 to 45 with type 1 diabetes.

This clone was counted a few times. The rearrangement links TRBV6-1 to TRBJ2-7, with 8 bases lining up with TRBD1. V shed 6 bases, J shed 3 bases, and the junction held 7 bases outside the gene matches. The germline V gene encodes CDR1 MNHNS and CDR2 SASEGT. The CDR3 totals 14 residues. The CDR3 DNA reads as TGTGCCAGCAGATCCGGGGACAGGATCTACGAGCAGTACTTC. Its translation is CASRSGDRIYEQYF.

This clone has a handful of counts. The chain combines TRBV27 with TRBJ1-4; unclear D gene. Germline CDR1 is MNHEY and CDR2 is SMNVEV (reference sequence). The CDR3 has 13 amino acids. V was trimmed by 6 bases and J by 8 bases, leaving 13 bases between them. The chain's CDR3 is CASSPLSEEKLFF. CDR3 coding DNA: TGTGCCAGCAGCCCACTAAGCGAAGAAAAACTGTTTTTT.

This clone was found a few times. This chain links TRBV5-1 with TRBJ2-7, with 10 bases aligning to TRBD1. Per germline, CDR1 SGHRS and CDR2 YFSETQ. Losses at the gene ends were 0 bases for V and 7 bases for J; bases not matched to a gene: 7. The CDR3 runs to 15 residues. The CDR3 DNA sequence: TGCGCCAGCAGCTTGGGGGGACAGGGGCCCGTTGAGCAGTACTTC. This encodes CASSLGGQGPVEQYF.